These 22 T cell receptor beta chains were all obtained from the same sample, sequenced in a study of cytomegalovirus exposure and HLA in healthy donors. The PCR ran on 60 Vbeta and 13 Jbeta primers. Sequencing used immunoSEQ multiplex PCR; TCRdb keeps in-frame clones, though not all of them. The table shows some 200,000 clones, with roughly four fifths occurring only once. Material for sequencing was PBMCs. The receptors originated from a man in his fifties in good health and CMV-seronegative.

This rearrangement joins TRBV5-4 to TRBJ1-6; D is unresolved. Germline assignment: CDR1 SGHNT and CDR2 YYREEE (reference sequence). The length of the CDR3 is 15 residues. Trimming left V 0 bases short and J 11 bases short, with 15 bases between. CDR3 DNA: TGTGCCAGCAGCTTGGGGCCCACACGGGGTCCACCCCTCCACTTT. As protein: CASSLGPTRGPPLHF.

The rearrangement links TRBV15 to TRBJ1-5; no reliable D call. V was pared by 2 bases and J by 6 bases, with 8 bases between. The CDR3 is 13 amino acids. Germline loops: CDR1 LNHNV, CDR2 YYDKDF (reference sequence). CDR3: CATSRPRGQPQHF. In DNA, the CDR3 is TGTGCCACCAGCAGACCCCGAGGTCAGCCCCAGCATTTT.

The V gene is TRBV7-2, the J gene TRBJ2-7, with D possibly being TRBD2 (7 bases). The ends were cut back, 5 bases at V and 2 bases at J, with 16 bases in the middle. The CDR3 length is 15 residues. Germline V gives CDR1 SGHTA, CDR2 FQGNSA. Written as DNA, the CDR3 is TGTGCCAGCAGCAGGGGGGCTAGCGGCACCTACGAGCAGTACTTC. Its translation is CASSRGASGTYEQYF.

The chain links TRBV7-8 to TRBJ2-3, with TRBD2 as a possible D gene (5 bases). CDR1 SGHVS and CDR2 FQNEAQ come from the germline V gene. V lost 1 base, J lost 6 bases, and 11 bases lay in between. The CDR3 totals 14 residues. Written as DNA, the CDR3 is TGTGCCAGCAGCTTAGTGCTAGCTGGTGATACGCAGTATTTT. Translation gives CASSLVLAGDTQYF.

V is TRBV5-1 and J is TRBJ2-7; TRBD1 agrees at 8 bases. V lost 5 bases to trimming and J lost 5 bases; unmatched junction nucleotides: 15. Germline values: CDR1 SGHRS, CDR2 YFSETQ. The CDR3 contains 16 residues. CDR3 region: CASSVVTGQVPHEQYF. For the CDR3, the DNA is TGCGCCAGCAGTGTGGTTACGGGACAGGTCCCCCACGAGCAGTACTTC.

The chain employs TRBV6-1 and TRBJ1-2; D is perhaps TRBD1 (5 bases). V lost 7 bases and J 7 bases, leaving 13 bases between the germline ends. CDR3 length: 12 amino acids. Germline V gene sequence: CDR1 MNHNS, CDR2 SASEGT. CDR3 in DNA: TGTGCCAGCACTCCAGGGATAGGTGGCTACACCTTC. Protein: CASTPGIGGYTF.

The table lists this clone with a count of one. The chain carries TRBV9 and TRBJ2-1; 8 bases are a match to TRBD1. The germline CDR1 and CDR2 sequences are SGDLS and YYNGEE. V trimming: 5 bases; J trimming: 5 bases; junction bases outside the gene matches: 6. The CDR3 runs to 14 residues. The CDR3 bases are TGTGCCAGCAGTAGGACAGGGACGAACAATGAGCAGTTCTTC. This gives the protein CASSRTGTNNEQFF.

The genes are TRBV27 and TRBJ2-7, with TRBD1 as a possible D gene (6 bases). The V end was cut by 5 bases, the J end by 3 bases, with 14 bases between. Germline CDR1 reads MNHEY; CDR2 reads SMNVEV (reference sequence). This CDR3 is 14 amino acids long. CDR3 amino acids: CASSPQTGYYEQYF. The CDR3 coding sequence is TGTGCCAGCAGTCCTCAGACAGGATACTACGAGCAGTACTTC.

The CDR3 protein is CASRLRGEQPQHF. The CDR3 DNA reads TGCGCCAGCAGGTTAAGGGGCGAACAGCCCCAGCATTTT. This chain uses TRBV23-1 with TRBJ1-5; D is possibly TRBD1 (5 bases). TRBV23-1 is given ORF status, its function remaining uncertain. The CDR3 sequence is 13 residues long. With 6 bases removed from V and 7 bases from J, the gap between germline ends came to 13 bases.

The rearrangement uses TRBV6-1 and TRBJ2-3, with D unclear. The germline V and J ends were trimmed by 5 bases and 0 bases, with 9 bases remaining between them. The length of the CDR3 is 14 residues. Germline-derived CDR1 and CDR2 are MNHNS and SASEGT. For the CDR3, the DNA is TGTGCCAGCAGTATCTTCTTTAGCACAGATACGCAGTATTTT. It specifies CASSIFFSTDTQYF.

The chain employs TRBV5-1 and TRBJ2-3; TRBD2 matches at 11 bases. CDR3 size: 17 residues. The germline V gene encodes CDR1 SGHRS and CDR2 YFSETQ. Unmatched junction bases numbered 11, after V lost 4 bases and J lost 4 bases. The CDR3 DNA follows: TGCGCCAGCAGCAGAACTAGCGGGGGCCCACGGGCAGATACGCAGTATTTT. Translated, it gives CASSRTSGGPRADTQYF.

The chain employs TRBV30 and TRBJ1-3, with D uncertain. This CDR3 spans 12 amino acids. The germline V gene encodes CDR1 GTSNPN and CDR2 SVGIG (reference sequence). V dropped 7 bases and J dropped 3 bases, with 10 bases sitting between them. CDR3 residues: CASRRGGNTIYF. The CDR3 region has the DNA TGTGCCTCCCGCCGGGGTGGAAACACCATATATTTT.

The rearrangement joins TRBV23-1 to TRBJ2-5, with D possibly TRBD1 on 5 matching bases. TRBV23-1 is an ORF; its function is uncertain. CDR3 length: 18 amino acids. V gave up 2 bases and J gave up 5 bases, with 24 bases separating them. The DNA of the CDR3 is TGCGCCAGCAGTCAAGCTCCCCATCGGCCGCCAGGGCAGGAGACCCAGTACTTC. This translates into CASSQAPHRPPGQETQYF.

This clone was counted only a few times. The chain joins TRBV15 to TRBJ1-1, with D possibly being TRBD1 (6 bases). V was pared by 3 bases and J by 8 bases, with 7 bases between. This CDR3 is built from 11 residues. The germline CDR1 and CDR2 sequences are LNHNV and YYDKDF (reference sequence). CDR3 nucleotides: TGTGCCACCAGCAGGACAGGAGAAGCTTTCTTT. It translates to CATSRTGEAFF.

This clone was counted between two and nine times. The chain is built from TRBV10-3 and TRBJ1-6, with D perhaps TRBD1 (6 bases). Looked up from germline, CDR1 is ENHRY and CDR2 is SYGVKD. The CDR3 extends over 16 amino acids. V was trimmed by 10 bases and J by 6 bases, leaving 22 bases between them. The CDR3 DNA is TGTGCCACAAAAGGAATCGGGGGGGCGGGTAATTCACCCCTCCACTTT. Its protein is CATKGIGGAGNSPLHF.

This chain links TRBV27 with TRBJ1-4; unclear D gene. The V end lost 8 bases, the J end lost 5 bases, and 12 bases lay between the germline ends. The CDR3 runs to 13 residues. CDR1 and CDR2 (germline): MNHEY, SMNVEV (reference sequence). Here the CDR3 DNA reads TGTGCCAGCGTTCGGCGACAAAATGAAAAACTGTTTTTT. Residues: CASVRRQNEKLFF.

The rearrangement links TRBV7-6 to TRBJ2-3; 7 bases are shared with TRBD1. The length of the CDR3 is 14 residues. J lost 1 base, V lost 5 bases, and 3 bases had no gene match. Germline assignment: CDR1 SGHVS and CDR2 FNYEAQ. The CDR3 protein is CASSPQGGTDTQYF. The CDR3 region has the DNA TGTGCCAGCAGCCCCCAGGGGGGCACAGATACGCAGTATTTT.

The V call is TRBV9, the J call TRBJ2-1, with D possibly matching TRBD1 (5 bases). The ends were cut back, 1 base at V and 4 bases at J, with 12 bases in the middle. In germline, CDR1 is SGDLS, CDR2 YYNGEE. CDR3 length: 15 amino acids. The CDR3 reads CASSVLGENYNEQFF. The CDR3 DNA reads TGTGCCAGCAGCGTATTAGGGGAAAATTACAATGAGCAGTTCTTC.

The CDR3 here is CASSRTGTEAFF. The CDR3 nucleotides read TGTGCCAGCAGCCGAACAGGGACTGAAGCTTTCTTT. The V call is TRBV21-1, the J call TRBJ1-1; the table's TRBD1 call for D was not verified on the DNA. TRBV21-1 is noted as a pseudogene. The CDR3 is 12 residues long.

This chain joins TRBV7-8 and TRBJ2-7; weak D call: TRBD1 (6 bases). Trimming removed 1 base from V and 0 bases from J, with 22 bases in between. The CDR3 totals 19 residues. Germline CDR1 is SGHVS and CDR2 is FQNEAQ. CDR3 DNA sequence: TGTGCCAGCAGCTTAGATCTGGTGGGGGCGCCTAGCTCCTCCTACGAGCAGTACTTC. This gives the protein CASSLDLVGAPSSSYEQYF. Together with reference TRBV7-8 and TRBJ2-7, the CDR3 gives the full variable domain: GAGVSQSPRYKVAKRGQDVALRCDPISGHVSLFWYQQALGQGPEFLTYFQNEAQLDKSGLPSDRFFAERPEGSVSTLKIQRTQQEDSAVYLCASSLDLVGAPSSSYEQYFGPGTRLTVT.

The V gene is TRBV27, the J gene TRBJ2-5, with D maybe TRBD1 (7 bases). From germline, CDR1 is MNHEY and CDR2 SMNVEV (reference sequence). Trimming took 4 bases from V and 11 from J, leaving 17 bases between them. This CDR3 contains 13 residues. The CDR3 loop reads CASSSATRGEQYF. DNA for the CDR3: TGTGCCAGCAGTTCGGCTACCAGGGGGGAGCAGTACTTC.

This rearrangement joins TRBV18 to TRBJ2-5; tentatively, D is TRBD2 (5 bases). The germline gives CDR1 KGHSH, CDR2 LQKENI. The CDR3 covers 17 residues. The V and J ends lost 1 base and 2 bases respectively, with 17 bases between them. This CDR3 reads CASSPLRAIAQQETQYF. CDR3 sequence (DNA): TGTGCCAGCTCACCACTGAGGGCTATAGCGCAACAAGAGACCCAGTACTTC. Supplemented by reference TRBV18 and TRBJ2-5, the full variable domain reads NAGVMQNPRHLVRRRGQEARLRCSPMKGHSHVYWYRQLPEEGLKFMVYLQKENIIDESGMPKERFSAEFPKEGPSILRIQQVVRGDSAAYFCASSPLRAIAQQETQYFGPGTRLLVL.